This entry lists 18 T cell receptor beta chains sequenced from one sample in a study of post-analysis software for immune sequencing data (dated by TCRdb to 2014 to 2015). Library creation used PCR. Sequencing used an Illumina HiSeq 2500. Unique molecular identifiers were incorporated into TCR beta cDNA libraries to reduce PCR and sequencing biases. TCRdb passed the public sequencing reads through fastp at Q25 and MiXCR, retaining productive beta sequences. Rows matching on CDR3 protein sequence are summarized as one entry with the most common DNA and genes. The sample table records about 430,000 distinct CDR3 sequences; 39% of these occur just once. About 7.6% of the sample belongs to the ten largest clones. What the work shows at the level of the full study, not this receptor alone: Significantly higher frequencies in patients than in controls were found for several TRBV segments, including TRBV5-6, TRBV5-1 and TRBV20-1.

These receptors have no known antigen. The source material was blood. The source of these receptors is a girl aged 2 to 10 with multiple sclerosis.

V usage is TRBV6-5 and J usage is TRBJ2-2; perhaps TRBD1 as D (6 bases). Germline V gene lookup returns CDR1 MNHEY and CDR2 SVGAGI. The CDR3 loop spans 13 amino acids. V lost 5 bases and J lost 6, with 10 bases in between. CDR3 sequence: CASSTQGSGELFF. The CDR3 DNA follows: TGTGCCAGCAGTACACAGGGCTCCGGGGAGCTGTTTTTT.

This clonotype has just a few counts. The chain is built from TRBV28 and TRBJ2-3; TRBD1 or TRBD2 may be the D gene (5 bases each). The CDR3 covers 14 residues. V was trimmed by 3 bases and J by 2 bases, leaving 9 bases between them. CDR1 is MDHEN, CDR2 SYDVKM, per germline. This chain's CDR3 is CASSFGGVTDTQYF. CDR3 DNA: TGTGCCAGCAGTTTTGGGGGTGTCACAGATACGCAGTATTTT.

Note on this clonotype: A read error may be the cause here, since a much bigger clone is one base away. The chain joins TRBV29-1 to TRBJ2-5; D ambiguous. Germline CDR1 reads SQVTM; CDR2 reads ANQGSEA. This CDR3 region has 12 residues. V was clipped by 4 bases and J by 13 bases, with 19 bases between them. CDR3 DNA: TGCAGCGTTGCCCGACCCGGATACGAGCGGTACTTC. It is translated as CSVARPGYERYF.

This clonotype was counted only a few times. The J gene is TRBJ2-3, the V gene TRBV7-2; 8 bases fit TRBD2. Trimming took 5 bases from V and 4 from J; bases not matched to a gene: 11. The V gene's germline CDR1 is SGHTA and CDR2 FQGNSA. CDR3 length: 16 amino acids. CDR3 nucleotides: TGTGCCAGCAGCCGAGGGGGGACTAGTGGTCCAGATACGCAGTATTTT. It encodes CASSRGGTSGPDTQYF.

This clonotype turned up a few times. This chain links TRBV12-3 or TRBV12-4 with TRBJ2-7; 7 nucleotides match TRBD1. Germline trimming cut 5 bases from V and 1 base from J; bases unmatched to any gene: 5. The CDR3 covers 14 residues. Here the CDR3 reads CASSPLDRSYEQYF. CDR3 nucleotides: TGTGCCAGCAGTCCTTTGGACAGGTCCTACGAGCAGTACTTC.

The rearrangement uses TRBV4-1 and TRBJ1-3; weak D call: TRBD1 (5 bases). CDR1 is MGHRA, CDR2 YSYEKL, per germline. The CDR3 extends over 18 amino acids. V was shortened by 1 base and J by 0 bases, with 16 bases between the two germline ends. The CDR3 loop is CASSQGGHRSYSGNTIYF. The CDR3 DNA follows: TGCGCCAGCAGCCAAGGAGGTCACAGGTCATACTCTGGAAACACCATATATTTT.

This clonotype was counted many times. This clone may be a read error of a much larger clone one base away. V gene TRBV6-5 combines with J gene TRBJ2-1; 9 bases are shared with TRBD2. The J call may be faulty, since TRBJ2-7 better matches the DNA end. CDR1 is MNHEY and CDR2 is SVGAGI in the germline V gene. The CDR3 totals 14 residues. The CDR3: CASSLAGHYNEQYF. CDR3 coding DNA: TGTGCCAGCAGTCTAGCGGGACACTACAATGAGCAGTACTTC.

This chain uses TRBV10-3 with TRBJ2-7, with D uncertain. The CDR3 covers 11 residues. V dropped 5 bases and J dropped 3 bases, with 5 bases sitting between them. Germline V lookup: CDR1 ENHRY, CDR2 SYGVKD. CDR3 coding DNA: TGTGCCATCAGTACTGGCTACGAGCAGTACTTC. Translation: CAISTGYEQYF.

The V and J genes are TRBV7-8 and TRBJ2-3; possibly TRBD2 for D (6 bases). Germline V gene data show CDR1 as SGHVS and CDR2 as FQNEAQ. Trimming stripped 5 bases from V and 0 bases from J, with 21 bases between. CDR3 size: 18 residues. The DNA of the CDR3 is TGTGCCAGCAGCCCCCGGAAAGGAGGTAGCGGAAGCACAGATACGCAGTATTTT. It encodes CASSPRKGGSGSTDTQYF.

This clonotype was found once. The chain combines TRBV28 with TRBJ2-1; maybe TRBD2 (6 bases). Looked up from germline, CDR1 is MDHEN and CDR2 is SYDVKM. The V gene lost 2 bases and the J gene lost 0 bases, with 8 bases spanning the gap. The CDR3 consists of 15 residues. The CDR3, as DNA: TGTGCCAGCAGTTTACCCGGGAGCTCCTACAATGAGCAGTTCTTC. It encodes CASSLPGSSYNEQFF. The complete variable domain, with remaining parts taken from reference TRBV28 and TRBJ2-1, reads DVKVTQSSRYLVKRTGEKVFLECVQDMDHENMFWYRQDPGLGLRLIYFSYDVKMKEKGDIPEGYSVSREKKERFSLILESASTNQTSMYLCASSLPGSSYNEQFFGPGTRLTVL.

The V call is TRBV24-1, the J call TRBJ2-5; a weak D match, TRBD1 (5 bases). The CDR3 sequence is 14 residues long. V was shortened by 0 bases and J by 3 bases, with 7 bases between the two germline ends. CDR1 and CDR2 from the germline V gene are KGHDR and SFDVKD. CDR3 sequence reads: CATSDLRQKETQYF. CDR3 sequence (DNA): TGTGCCACCAGTGATTTGCGACAGAAAGAGACCCAGTACTTC.

This clonotype was recorded a few times. The chain recombines TRBV5-1 with TRBJ2-3; 9 nucleotides line up with TRBD2. Germline CDR1 is SGHRS and CDR2 is YFSETQ. Trimming at V came to 0 bases and at J to 4 bases, leaving 15 bases not matched to a gene. CDR3 length: 19 amino acids. The CDR3 coding sequence is TGCGCCAGCAGCTTGGCTCTAGCGGGATCTCGCATGCCCTCAGATACGCAGTATTTT. It specifies CASSLALAGSRMPSDTQYF.

The V and J genes are TRBV18 and TRBJ1-5; unclear D gene. The CDR3 is 15 amino acids. V lost 1 base, J lost 5 bases, and 12 bases lay in between. Germline CDR1 and CDR2: KGHSH and LQKENI. The CDR3 DNA reads TGTGCCAGCTCACCACAGGACGGGCCTGATCAGCCCCAGCATTTT. Its protein product is CASSPQDGPDQPQHF.

J is TRBJ2-4 and V is TRBV29-1, with a possible D match to TRBD2 (7 bases). The J call may be faulty, since TRBJ2-7 better matches the DNA end. Per germline, CDR1 SQVTM and CDR2 ANQGSEA. The CDR3 runs 14 residues. In nucleotides, the CDR3 is TGCAGCGTTGAAGACCCGGGGGGCAGGAACGAGCAGTACTTC. Amino acid sequence: CSVEDPGGRNEQYF.

A few counts support this clonotype. V is TRBV20-1 and J is TRBJ2-1; 9 bases agree with TRBD2. The CDR3 runs to 16 residues. The junction had 5 bases not matched to a gene; V was cut back by 2 bases and J by 0 bases. Germline-derived CDR1 and CDR2 are DFQATT and SNEGSKA (reference sequence). CDR3 amino acids: CSARNPSGASYNEQFF. The DNA of the CDR3 is TGCAGTGCTAGAAACCCTAGCGGGGCCTCCTACAATGAGCAGTTCTTC.

The J gene is TRBJ1-4, the V gene TRBV5-6; D might be TRBD1 (5 bases). The CDR3 runs to 17 residues. The germline V and J ends were trimmed by 4 bases and 3 bases, with 19 bases remaining between them. Germline CDR1 and CDR2: SGHDT and YYEEEE. CDR3 sequence reads: CASSLGPTRRANEKLFF. Written as DNA, the CDR3 is TGTGCCAGCAGCCTGGGACCGACTAGGCGGGCTAATGAAAAACTGTTTTTT.

The V and J genes are TRBV20-1 and TRBJ1-4; 7 positions match TRBD1. The junction had 11 bases not matched to a gene; V was cut back by 6 bases and J by 7 bases. Germline lookup yields CDR1 DFQATT and CDR2 SNEGSKA (reference sequence). This CDR3 spans 14 amino acids. CDR3 DNA sequence: TGCAGTGCGTTCGGGACAGCAGAGAGTGAAAAACTGTTTTTT. Amino acids: CSAFGTAESEKLFF.

This chain connects TRBV11-2 to TRBJ1-2, with D uncertain. Germline V CDR1 and CDR2: SGHAT, FQNNGV. V was clipped by 3 bases and J by 6 bases, with 11 bases between them. The CDR3 is made up of 13 amino acids. In nucleotides, the CDR3 is TGTGCCAGCAGCTTTCCGGGTCTGAATGGCTACACCTTC. This translates into CASSFPGLNGYTF.